The present entry profiles one TCR beta chain with its context. Germline lookup yields CDR1 SEHNR and CDR2 FQNEAQ (reference sequence). Trimming at V came to 6 bases and at J to 7 bases, leaving 9 bases not matched to a gene. The length of the CDR3 is 15 residues. The sample is drawn from a study of blood T cell repertoires in COVID-19. Original methodology: Nucleated cell counts were estimated from reference gene primer amplification. The data were produced by immunoSEQ multiplex PCR, yet TCRdb's version contains in-frame clones alone and is incomplete. Clone size and V and J calls were adopted from that table, with D and trimming inferred from the DNA. The sample contains over 200,000 clones, about 87% of which appear only once.

The chain recombines TRBV7-9 with TRBJ2-7, with 13 bases lining up with TRBD2. The receptor comes from a woman aged 50 to 60 with acute or convalescent COVID-19. Sequenced: peripheral blood. This chain's CDR3 is CASRAAGTSGDEQYF. In nucleotides, the CDR3 is TGTGCCAGCAGAGCGGCCGGGACTAGCGGGGATGAGCAGTACTTC.